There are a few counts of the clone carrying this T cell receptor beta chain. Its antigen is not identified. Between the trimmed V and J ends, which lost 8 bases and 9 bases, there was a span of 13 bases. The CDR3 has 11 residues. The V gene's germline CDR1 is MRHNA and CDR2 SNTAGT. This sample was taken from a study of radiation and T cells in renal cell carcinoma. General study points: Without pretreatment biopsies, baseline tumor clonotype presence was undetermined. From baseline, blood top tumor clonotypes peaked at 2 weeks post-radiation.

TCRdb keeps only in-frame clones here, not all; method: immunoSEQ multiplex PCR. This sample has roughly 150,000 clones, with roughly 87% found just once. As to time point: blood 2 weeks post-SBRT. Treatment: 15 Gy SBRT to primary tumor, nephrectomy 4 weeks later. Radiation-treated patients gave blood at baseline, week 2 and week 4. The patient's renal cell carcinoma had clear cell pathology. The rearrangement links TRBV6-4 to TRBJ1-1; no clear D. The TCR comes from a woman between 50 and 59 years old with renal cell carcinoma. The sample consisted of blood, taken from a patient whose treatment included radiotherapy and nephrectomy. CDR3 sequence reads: CASRTANQAFF. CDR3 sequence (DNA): TGTGCCAGCCGAACAGCGAATCAAGCTTTCTTT.